This T cell receptor beta chain was obtained from a study of cytomegalovirus exposure and HLA in healthy donors. Broader study findings: The study found most TCR sequences rare, yet found some public TCRs in many donors. In vitro, a few CMV-associated chains proved specific for CMV antigens.

In regard to this clone: Its antigen remains unidentified.

Here immunoSEQ multiplex PCR was the method, and the copy in TCRdb shows in-frame clones only, minus some. The sample yields some 110,000 clones, around 86% seen once. Germline V gives CDR1 LNHDA, CDR2 SQIVND (reference sequence). This CDR3 has 16 amino acids. The ends were cut back, 5 bases at V and 3 bases at J, with 19 bases in the middle. The source material was PBMCs. The V call is TRBV19, the J call TRBJ1-1, with a weak D call TRBD1 (5 bases). This receptor was taken from a woman under 30 in good health and CMV-seropositive. CDR3 sequence: CASSPSLLGTYTEAFF. For the CDR3, the DNA is TGTGCCAGTAGTCCCTCCTTACTAGGGACTTACACTGAAGCTTTCTTT.